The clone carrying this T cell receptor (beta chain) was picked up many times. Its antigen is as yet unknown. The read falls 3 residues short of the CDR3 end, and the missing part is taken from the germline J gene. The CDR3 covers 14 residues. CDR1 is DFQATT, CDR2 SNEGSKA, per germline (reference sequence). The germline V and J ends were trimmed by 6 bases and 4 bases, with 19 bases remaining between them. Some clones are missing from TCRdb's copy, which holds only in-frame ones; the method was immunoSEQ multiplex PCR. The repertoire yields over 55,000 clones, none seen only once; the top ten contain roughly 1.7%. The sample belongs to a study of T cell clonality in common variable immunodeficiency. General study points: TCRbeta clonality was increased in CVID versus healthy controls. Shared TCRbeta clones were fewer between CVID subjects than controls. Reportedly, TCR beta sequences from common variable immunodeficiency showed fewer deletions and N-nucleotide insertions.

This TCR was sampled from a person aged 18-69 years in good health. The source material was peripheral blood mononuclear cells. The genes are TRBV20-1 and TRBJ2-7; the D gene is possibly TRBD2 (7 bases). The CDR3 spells CSALRGGPLYEQYF. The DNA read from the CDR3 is TGCAGTGCACTGAGGGGGGGACCTCTATACGAG.